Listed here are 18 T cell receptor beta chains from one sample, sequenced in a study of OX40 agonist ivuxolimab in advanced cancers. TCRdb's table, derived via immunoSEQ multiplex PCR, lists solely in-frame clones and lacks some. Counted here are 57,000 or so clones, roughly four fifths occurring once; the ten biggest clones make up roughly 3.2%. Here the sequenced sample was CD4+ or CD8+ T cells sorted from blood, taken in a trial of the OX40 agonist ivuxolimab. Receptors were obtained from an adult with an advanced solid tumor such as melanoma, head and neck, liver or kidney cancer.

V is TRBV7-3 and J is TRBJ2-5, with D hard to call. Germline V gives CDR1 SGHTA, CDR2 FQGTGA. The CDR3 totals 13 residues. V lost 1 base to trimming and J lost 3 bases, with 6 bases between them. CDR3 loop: CASSLNRKETQYF. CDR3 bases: TGTGCCAGCAGCTTAAATCGGAAAGAGACCCAGTACTTC. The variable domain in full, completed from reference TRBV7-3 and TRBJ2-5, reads GAGVSQTPSNKVTEKGKYVELRCDPISGHTALYWYRQSLGQGPEFLIYFQGTGAADDSGLPNDRFFAVRPEGSVSTLKIQRTERGDSAVYLCASSLNRKETQYFGPGTRLLVL.

CDR3 DNA: TGTGCCAGCAGCCCCGGACAGACGCTTAATGAAAAACTGTTTTTT. This encodes CASSPGQTLNEKLFF. This sequence joins TRBV5-4 and TRBJ1-4, with a possible D match to TRBD1 (6 bases). V lost 4 bases to trimming and J lost 4 bases, with 14 bases between them. The germline V gene has CDR1 SGHNT and CDR2 YYREEE (reference sequence). The CDR3 spans 15 residues.

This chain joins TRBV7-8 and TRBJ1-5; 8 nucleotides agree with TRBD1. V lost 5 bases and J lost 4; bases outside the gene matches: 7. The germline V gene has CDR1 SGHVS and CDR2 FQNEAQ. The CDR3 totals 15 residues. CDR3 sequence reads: CASSPGGTVNQPQHF. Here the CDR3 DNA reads TGTGCCAGCAGCCCAGGGGGCACGGTGAATCAGCCCCAGCATTTT. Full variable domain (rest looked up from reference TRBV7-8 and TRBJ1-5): GAGVSQSPRYKVAKRGQDVALRCDPISGHVSLFWYQQALGQGPEFLTYFQNEAQLDKSGLPSDRFFAERPEGSVSTLKIQRTQQEDSAVYLCASSPGGTVNQPQHFGDGTRLSIL.

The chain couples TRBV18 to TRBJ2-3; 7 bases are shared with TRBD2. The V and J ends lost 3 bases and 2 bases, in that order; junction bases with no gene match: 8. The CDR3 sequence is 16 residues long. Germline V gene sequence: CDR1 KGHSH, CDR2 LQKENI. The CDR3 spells CASSPPLGTTTDTQYF. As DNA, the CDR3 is TGTGCCAGCTCACCTCCTTTAGGGACTACCACAGATACGCAGTATTTT.

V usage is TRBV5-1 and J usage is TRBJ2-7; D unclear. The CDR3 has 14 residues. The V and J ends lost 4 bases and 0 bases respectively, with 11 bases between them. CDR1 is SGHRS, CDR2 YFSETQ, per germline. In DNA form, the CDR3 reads TGCGCCAGCAGCCAGGACCCGAGCTCCTACGAGCAGTACTTC. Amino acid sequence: CASSQDPSSYEQYF.

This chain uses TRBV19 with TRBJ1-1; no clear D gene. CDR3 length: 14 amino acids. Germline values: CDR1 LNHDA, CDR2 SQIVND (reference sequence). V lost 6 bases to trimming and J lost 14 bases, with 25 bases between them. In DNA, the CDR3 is TGTGCCAGTAGACCTATAGGAGCCAGCCAAGAGAAATTCTTT. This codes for CASRPIGASQEKFF.

CDR3: CASGKGIYEQYF. DNA for the CDR3: TGTGCCAGCGGAAAGGGAATATACGAGCAGTACTTC. The gene calls are TRBV9 and TRBJ2-7, with D hard to call. CDR3 size: 12 residues. The ends were cut back, 7 bases at V and 4 bases at J, with 12 bases in the middle. Germline V CDR1 and CDR2: SGDLS, YYNGEE.

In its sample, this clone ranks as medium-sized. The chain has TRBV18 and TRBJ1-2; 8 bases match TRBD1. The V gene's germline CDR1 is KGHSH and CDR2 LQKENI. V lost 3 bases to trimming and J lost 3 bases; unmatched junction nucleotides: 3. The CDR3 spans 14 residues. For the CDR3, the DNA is TGTGCCAGCTCACCTCAGGGGGCCGACTATGGCTACACCTTC. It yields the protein CASSPQGADYGYTF.

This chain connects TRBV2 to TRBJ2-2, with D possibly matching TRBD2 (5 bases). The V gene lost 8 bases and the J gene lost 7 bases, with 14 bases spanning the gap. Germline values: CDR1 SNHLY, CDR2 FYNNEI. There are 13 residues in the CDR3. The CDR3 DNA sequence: TGTGCCAGCTGCTCCACCCGGGACGGGGAGCTGTTTTTT. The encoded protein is CASCSTRDGELFF.

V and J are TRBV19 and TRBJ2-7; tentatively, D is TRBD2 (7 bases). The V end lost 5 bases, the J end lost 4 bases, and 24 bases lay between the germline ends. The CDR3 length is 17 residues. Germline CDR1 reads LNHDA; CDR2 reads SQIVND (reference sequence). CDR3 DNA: TGTGCCAGTAGTTCCTTATGGGGGGGCGAAGGTCTTTACGAGCAGTACTTC. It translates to CASSSLWGGEGLYEQYF. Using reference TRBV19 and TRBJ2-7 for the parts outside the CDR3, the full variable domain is DGGITQSPKYLFRKEGQNVTLSCEQNLNHDAMYWYRQDPGQGLRLIYYSQIVNDFQKGDIAEGYSVSREKKESFPLTVTSAQKNPTAFYLCASSSLWGGEGLYEQYFGPGTRLTVT.

CDR3 amino acids: CASSSGGPGLNYGYTF. The CDR3 coding sequence is TGTGCCAGCAGCTCAGGGGGGCCCGGTCTAAACTATGGCTACACCTTC. V and J are TRBV6-6 and TRBJ1-2; TRBD1 matches 7 bases. The CDR3 length is 16 residues. Germline CDR1 MNHNY, CDR2 SVGAGI (reference sequence). V was pared by 6 bases and J by 2 bases, with 12 bases of the junction left unmatched.

The CDR3 DNA reads TGTGCCAGCAGCCAAGATGCGGGGAGGCGCACAGATACGCAGTATTTT. It yields the protein CASSQDAGRRTDTQYF. This chain connects TRBV4-2 to TRBJ2-3; possible D gene TRBD2, 6 bases. This CDR3 contains 16 residues. Trimming took off 0 bases at V and 1 base at J, with 11 bases between the two ends. CDR1 is LGHNA, CDR2 YNFKEQ, per germline.

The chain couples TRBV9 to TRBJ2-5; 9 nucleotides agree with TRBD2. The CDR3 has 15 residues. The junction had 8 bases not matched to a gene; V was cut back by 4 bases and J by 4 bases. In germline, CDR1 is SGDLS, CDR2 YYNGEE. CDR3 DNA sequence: TGTGCCAGCAGCCGGCGGGGGGGCGAAAGAGAGACCCAGTACTTC. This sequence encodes CASSRRGGERETQYF.

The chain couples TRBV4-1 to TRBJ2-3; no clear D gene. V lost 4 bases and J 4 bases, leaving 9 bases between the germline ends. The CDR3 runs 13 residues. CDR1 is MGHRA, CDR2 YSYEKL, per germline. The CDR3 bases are TGCGCCAGCAGCCTCTCCTCCTCAGATACGCAGTATTTT. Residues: CASSLSSSDTQYF.

This CDR3 reads CASSKLGVSYEQYF. In DNA, the CDR3 is TGTGCCAGCAGCAAACTTGGGGTATCCTACGAGCAGTACTTC. J is TRBJ2-7 and V is TRBV21-1. TRBV21-1 represents a pseudogene. This CDR3 spans 14 amino acids.

CDR3 sequence reads: CASSIGGTLGYTF. The CDR3 nucleotides are TGTGCCAGTAGTATAGGGGGGACGCTTGGCTACACCTTC. The J gene is TRBJ1-2, the V gene TRBV19; D possibly corresponds to TRBD1 (5 bases). The CDR3 loop spans 13 amino acids. The V end lost 1 base, the J end lost 7 bases, and 10 bases lay between the germline ends. Germline-derived CDR1 and CDR2 are LNHDA and SQIVND (reference sequence).

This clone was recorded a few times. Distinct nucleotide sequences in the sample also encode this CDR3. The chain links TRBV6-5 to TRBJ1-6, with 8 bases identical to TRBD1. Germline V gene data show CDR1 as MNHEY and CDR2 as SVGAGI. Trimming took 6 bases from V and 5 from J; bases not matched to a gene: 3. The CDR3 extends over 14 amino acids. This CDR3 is CASSWDRNNSPLHF. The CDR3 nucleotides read TGTGCCAGCAGCTGGGACAGGAATAATTCACCCCTCCACTTT.

The CDR3 reads CAISASPRNEKLFF. CDR3 in DNA: TGTGCCATCAGTGCTTCCCCCCGGAATGAAAAACTGTTTTTT. This chain uses TRBV10-3 with TRBJ1-4; D gene uncertain. Germline V lookup: CDR1 ENHRY, CDR2 SYGVKD. The CDR3 loop spans 14 amino acids. V lost 4 bases, J lost 5 bases, and 11 bases lay in between.